The present T cell receptor (beta chain) was sequenced within a study of T cells after yellow fever vaccination. Study conclusions and caveats: The appearance of a small share of clonotypes in both CD4 and CD8 compartments was observed. The booster response re-showed most primary clones: approximately 95% CD4, approximately 90% CD8. FACS-sorted repertoires might harbor abundant contaminating clonotypes from the bulk population.

Trimming pared 3 bases from V and 10 bases from J, leaving 9 bases between. The CDR3 extends over 11 amino acids. Production of TCR cDNA was by 5'RACE template switching, which also added a universal primer site and UMIs. TCRdb passed the 5' RACE reads through MiXCR, listing each CDR3 protein once. The table includes 250,000 or so distinct CDR3 sequences, more than 3.5% detected once. In this sample, this clonotype turned up many times. The antigen remains undetermined. V is TRBV12-3 or TRBV12-4 and J is TRBJ1-1; possible D gene TRBD1, 5 bases. The receptor was isolated from a man aged 18 to 29 who received the YFV17D yellow fever vaccine. The material was PBMCs, obtained 15 days after the yellow fever booster vaccination. CDR3 nucleotide sequence: TGTGCCAGCAGTTTGGTGCAGGGAGCTTTCTTT. Its protein product is CASSLVQGAFF.